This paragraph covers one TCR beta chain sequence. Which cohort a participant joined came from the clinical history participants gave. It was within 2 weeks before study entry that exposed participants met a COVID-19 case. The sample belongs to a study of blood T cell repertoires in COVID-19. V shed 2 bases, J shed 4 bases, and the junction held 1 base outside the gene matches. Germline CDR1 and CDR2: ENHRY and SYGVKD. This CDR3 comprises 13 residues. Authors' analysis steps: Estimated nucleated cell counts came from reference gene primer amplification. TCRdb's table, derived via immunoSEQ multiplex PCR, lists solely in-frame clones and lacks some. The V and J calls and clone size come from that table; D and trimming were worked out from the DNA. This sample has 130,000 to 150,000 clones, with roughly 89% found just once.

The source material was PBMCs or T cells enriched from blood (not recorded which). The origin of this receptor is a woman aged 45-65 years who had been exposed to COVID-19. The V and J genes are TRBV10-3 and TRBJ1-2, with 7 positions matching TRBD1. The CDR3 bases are TGTGCCATCAGTGAGCGGGACAGCTATGGCTACACCTTC. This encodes CAISERDSYGYTF.